This T cell receptor (beta chain) was captured in a study of blood T cell repertoires in COVID-19. Study-level background: Samples came from the United States, Italy and Spain, spanning acute and convalescent COVID-19. In each case, the material was cDNA or gDNA derived from T cells, B-cell-depleted T cells, or PBMCs.

Participants were placed into cohorts based on the clinical history they reported. This CDR3 has 18 amino acids. In germline, CDR1 is LGHNA, CDR2 YNFKEQ. The trim removed 0 bases at V and 2 bases at J, leaving 9 bases unmatched. Per the authors' pipeline: Nucleated cell counts were estimated from reference gene primer amplification. TCRdb keeps only in-frame clones here, not all; method: immunoSEQ multiplex PCR. V, J and clone size reflect that table, while D and trimming were determined from the DNA. The table has about 150,000 clones, 70% to 90% seen once. The sequence derives from a woman aged 40 to 55 who had recovered from COVID-19. Sequencing was done on a sample of PBMCs or T cells enriched from blood (not recorded which). The rearrangement links TRBV4-2 to TRBJ2-3; TRBD2 agrees at 9 bases. CDR3 sequence reads: CASSQDRSGGRHTDTQYF. The CDR3 DNA sequence: TGTGCCAGCAGCCAAGATCGAAGCGGGGGGCGGCACACAGATACGCAGTATTTT.